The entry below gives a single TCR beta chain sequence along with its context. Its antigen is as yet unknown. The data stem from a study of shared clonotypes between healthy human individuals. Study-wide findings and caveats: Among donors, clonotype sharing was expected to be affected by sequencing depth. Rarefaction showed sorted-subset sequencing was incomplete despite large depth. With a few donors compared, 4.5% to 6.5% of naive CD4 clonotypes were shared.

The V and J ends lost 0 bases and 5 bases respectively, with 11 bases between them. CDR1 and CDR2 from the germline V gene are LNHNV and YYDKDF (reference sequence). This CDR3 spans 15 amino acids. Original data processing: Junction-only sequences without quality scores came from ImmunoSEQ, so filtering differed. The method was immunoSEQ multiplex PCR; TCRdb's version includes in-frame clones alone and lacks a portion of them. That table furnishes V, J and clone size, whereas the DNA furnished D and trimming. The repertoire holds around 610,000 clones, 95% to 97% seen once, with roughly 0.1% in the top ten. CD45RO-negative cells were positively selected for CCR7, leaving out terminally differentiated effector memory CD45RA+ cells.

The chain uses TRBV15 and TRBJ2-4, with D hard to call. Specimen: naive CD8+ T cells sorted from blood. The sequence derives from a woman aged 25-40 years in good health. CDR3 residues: CATSRERNLQNIQYF. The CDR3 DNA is TGTGCCACCAGCAGAGAAAGGAACCTACAAAACATTCAGTACTTC.